The 21 T cell receptor beta chains reported below all come from one sample, sequenced in a study of blood T cell repertoires in COVID-19. Using immunoSEQ multiplex PCR, the repertoire was profiled, and TCRdb retains in-frame clones only, with some absent. This sample yields around 130,000 clones, of which around 89% are seen a single time; around 2.1% belongs to the top ten. Sample: peripheral blood. The source of these receptors is a man between 70 and 80 years old with active COVID-19.

The sample holds one count of this clone. J is TRBJ1-2 and V is TRBV4-2; a possible D gene is TRBD1 (6 bases). This CDR3 is 14 amino acids long. The germline CDR1 and CDR2 sequences are LGHNA and YNFKEQ. With 0 bases removed from V and 3 bases from J, the gap between germline ends came to 8 bases. The CDR3 coding sequence is TGTGCCAGCAGCCAAGACAGGGGCTACTATGGCTACACCTTC. This codes for CASSQDRGYYGYTF.

The rearrangement joins TRBV7-2 to TRBJ2-1; 10 bases fit TRBD1. Germline assignment: CDR1 SGHTA and CDR2 FQGNSA. Trimming removed 1 base from V and 9 bases from J; junction bases left unmatched: 15. The CDR3 loop spans 18 amino acids. DNA for the CDR3: TGTGCCAGCAGCTTAGGTTTATATGGACAGGGGGACGTCAGTGAGCAGTTCTTC. It encodes CASSLGLYGQGDVSEQFF.

This rearrangement joins TRBV7-9 to TRBJ2-1; 13 nucleotides align to TRBD2. This CDR3 region has 15 residues. Germline-derived CDR1 and CDR2 are SEHNR and FQNEAQ (reference sequence). J gave up 9 bases and V 3 bases, and 5 bases lay outside the gene matches. CDR3 residues: CASSLGTSGKGEQFF. The DNA for the CDR3 is TGTGCCAGCAGCTTGGGGACTAGCGGGAAGGGTGAGCAGTTCTTC.

The chain combines TRBV9 with TRBJ2-1, with D possibly matching TRBD1 (6 bases). Germline CDR1 SGDLS, CDR2 YYNGEE. V was pared by 0 bases and J by 8 bases, with 15 bases between. The CDR3 covers 15 residues. The CDR3 nucleotides are TGTGCCAGCAGCGTAGAAGGCCAGGGGCGGCATGAGCAGTTCTTC. Its protein product is CASSVEGQGRHEQFF.

The chain is built from TRBV4-3 and TRBJ2-2; 11 bases match TRBD2. Per the germline V gene, CDR1 is LGHNA and CDR2 is YSLEER. V lost 3 bases to trimming and J lost 7 bases; unmatched junction nucleotides: 10. The CDR3 is 17 residues long. CDR3: CASSQSSGRARGGELFF. The DNA for the CDR3 is TGCGCCAGCAGCCAGAGTAGCGGGAGGGCTAGGGGCGGGGAGCTGTTTTTT.

The chain employs TRBV2 and TRBJ2-3; 7 nucleotides line up with TRBD2. The CDR3 spans 13 residues. Germline CDR1 SNHLY, CDR2 FYNNEI. V lost 6 bases to trimming and J lost 9 bases; unmatched junction nucleotides: 9. The CDR3 DNA reads as TGTGCCAGCAGGCCTCGGGCGGGAGACACGCAGTATTTT. Its translation is CASRPRAGDTQYF.

The chain couples TRBV5-3 to TRBJ1-1; possible D gene TRBD1, 5 bases. TRBV5-3 is assigned to the ORF class and has an uncertain function. The CDR3 spans 15 residues. V lost 3 bases and J 7 bases, leaving 19 bases between the germline ends. This chain's CDR3 is CARSSLWQGPGEAFF. The CDR3 nucleotides read TGTGCCAGAAGCTCCCTGTGGCAGGGTCCGGGTGAAGCTTTCTTT.

This clone was detected once. This sequence joins TRBV11-3 and TRBJ1-1; the match to TRBD1 covers 8 bases. V lost 5 bases and J lost 0; bases outside the gene matches: 5. The germline CDR1 and CDR2 sequences are SGHNT and YENEEA. CDR3 length: 15 residues. CDR3 DNA sequence: TGTGCCAGCAGCCACACGGGACAGGTGAACACTGAAGCTTTCTTT. Translation gives CASSHTGQVNTEAFF.

The gene calls are TRBV9 and TRBJ2-2, with a weak D call TRBD1 (5 bases). Germline CDR1 is SGDLS and CDR2 is YYNGEE. Between the trimmed V and J ends, which lost 3 bases and 7 bases, there was a span of 13 bases. The CDR3 runs to 14 residues. CDR3 sequence reads: CASSGGPGGGELFF. For the CDR3, the DNA is TGTGCCAGCAGCGGGGGCCCGGGCGGCGGGGAGCTGTTTTTT.

The rearrangement links TRBV7-9 to TRBJ1-1, with D possibly matching TRBD1 (5 bases). The V gene's germline CDR1 is SEHNR and CDR2 FQNEAQ (reference sequence). Trimming removed 5 bases from V and 7 bases from J, with 11 bases in between. The CDR3 extends over 12 amino acids. The CDR3, as DNA: TGTGCCAGCAGCCAAACAGGAAATGAAGCTTTCTTT. Protein product: CASSQTGNEAFF.

V gene TRBV12-3 or TRBV12-4 combines with J gene TRBJ2-3; D gene uncertain. The CDR3 is 12 amino acids. The germline V and J ends were trimmed by 6 bases and 1 base, with 5 bases remaining between them. The CDR3 reads CASSYGTDTQYF. CDR3 sequence (DNA): TGTGCCAGCAGCTATGGCACAGATACGCAGTATTTT.

V is TRBV7-2 and J is TRBJ2-2; 9 bases align to TRBD1. V was pared by 2 bases and J by 4 bases, with 5 bases of the junction left unmatched. There are 16 residues in the CDR3. Germline assignment: CDR1 SGHTA and CDR2 FQGNSA. CDR3 in amino acids: CASSLQGTGTTGELFF. The CDR3 nucleotides are TGTGCCAGCAGCTTACAGGGGACAGGGACCACCGGGGAGCTGTTTTTT.

This clone was seen a handful of times. The CDR3 coding sequence is TGTGCCAGTACACTAGCGGGAGAGAACATTCAGTACTTC. Its protein product is CASTLAGENIQYF. The chain links TRBV3-1 (or the pseudogene TRBV3-2) to TRBJ2-4; 11 positions match TRBD2. CDR1 LGHDT and CDR2 YNNKEL come from the germline V gene (reference sequence). V dropped 9 bases and J dropped 7; count of bases not matched to a gene: 5. This CDR3 is built from 13 residues.

The chain links TRBV11-3 to TRBJ2-5, with unresolved D. Per the germline V gene, CDR1 is SGHNT and CDR2 is YENEEA. V shed 1 base and J shed 4 bases, with 7 bases lying between them. This CDR3 is 13 amino acids long. DNA of the CDR3: TGTGCCAGCAGCTTAGGGCCGGGAGAGACCCAGTACTTC. Translation: CASSLGPGETQYF. Complete variable domain (other parts from reference TRBV11-3 and TRBJ2-5): EAGVVQSPRYKIIEKKQPVAFWCNPISGHNTLYWYLQNLGQGPELLIRYENEEAVDDSQLPKDRFSAERLKGVDSTLKIQPAELGDSAVYLCASSLGPGETQYFGPGTRLLVL.

This chain joins TRBV2 and TRBJ1-5, with a tentative D call TRBD1 (5 bases). This CDR3 comprises 14 residues. Germline CDR1 SNHLY, CDR2 FYNNEI. The germline V and J ends were trimmed by 4 bases and 2 bases, with 9 bases remaining between them. CDR3 protein: CASSGDSGNQPQHF. The CDR3 nucleotides read TGTGCCAGCAGTGGAGACAGCGGCAATCAGCCCCAGCATTTT.

This clone came up once. This chain connects TRBV5-1 to TRBJ2-3, with TRBD2 identical over 7 bases. Trimming took 0 bases from V and 4 from J; bases not matched to a gene: 2. CDR3 size: 14 residues. Looked up from germline, CDR1 is SGHRS and CDR2 is YFSETQ. CDR3 protein: CASSLGEGADTQYF. DNA of the CDR3: TGCGCCAGCAGCTTGGGGGAGGGCGCAGATACGCAGTATTTT.

The V and J genes are TRBV25-1 and TRBJ2-3; TRBD2 matches at 9 bases. Germline values: CDR1 MGHDK, CDR2 SYGVNS. The length of the CDR3 is 15 residues. The V gene end was trimmed by 5 bases and the J gene end by 7 bases; junction bases not matched to a gene: 10. CDR3: CASSRSLAGTYTQYF. CDR3 bases: TGTGCCAGCAGTAGAAGCCTAGCGGGGACATATACGCAGTATTTT.

The chain recombines TRBV18 with TRBJ1-3, with D unresolved. CDR1 and CDR2 from the germline V gene are KGHSH and LQKENI. The CDR3 is made up of 14 amino acids. Trimming cost V 4 bases and J 4 bases, with 11 bases left between them. CDR3 loop: CASSLNEQGNTIYF. In DNA form, the CDR3 reads TGTGCCAGCTCACTCAATGAACAAGGAAACACCATATATTTT.

The chain uses TRBV5-1 and TRBJ2-2; 9 bases agree with TRBD1. The V gene end was trimmed by 7 bases and the J gene end by 4 bases; junction bases not matched to a gene: 5. The CDR3 loop spans 14 amino acids. Germline V gives CDR1 SGHRS, CDR2 YFSETQ. The CDR3 DNA sequence: TGCGCCAGCCGACTACAGGGGGCCACCGGGGAGCTGTTTTTT. Translating it yields CASRLQGATGELFF.

This clone came up once. CDR3 DNA sequence: TGCGCCAGCAGCCGTGACGCAGGGTTAGGTGAAAAACTGTTTTTT. It encodes CASSRDAGLGEKLFF. The chain has TRBV5-1 and TRBJ1-4; D may be TRBD1 (5 bases). This CDR3 spans 15 amino acids. The V gene's germline CDR1 is SGHRS and CDR2 YFSETQ. V lost 4 bases and J lost 7, with 17 bases in between.

The chain links TRBV28 to TRBJ1-2; D remains ambiguous. The CDR3 contains 12 residues. Germline CDR1 reads MDHEN; CDR2 reads SYDVKM. Between the trimmed V and J ends, which lost 7 bases and 5 bases, there was a span of 11 bases. The CDR3 reads CASIQPGYGYTF. The DNA of the CDR3 is TGTGCCAGCATCCAACCCGGGTATGGCTACACCTTC.